The present entry profiles one T cell receptor (beta chain) with its context. Generation of TCR beta libraries used UMI-labeled 5' RACE. TCRdb re-analyzed the 5' RACE reads; it lists each CDR3 protein once, without DNA. This sample's table has roughly 16,000 distinct CDR3 sequences. The data originate from a study of human CD8 memory T cell subsets. There are 13 residues in the CDR3. From germline, CDR1 is MDHEN and CDR2 SYDVKM. The clonotype originates from a human donor in good health. Sequenced material: CD8+ stem-like memory T cells (TSCM and TCM) sorted from PBMCs. Indicated subset: stem-like memory CD8 T cells (TSTEM), CCR7+ PD-1- TIGIT-. The chain carries TRBV28 and TRBJ1-2; the TCRdb D gene call, TRBD1, has no DNA to confirm it. The CDR3 reads CASRAPIPYGYTF.